The entry below describes one TCR beta chain. The data are from a study of blood T cell repertoires in COVID-19. Overall study context: COVID-19 samples, acute and convalescent, were from the United States, Italy and Spain. The analysed material was cDNA or gDNA that came from T cells, B-cell-depleted T cells, or PBMCs.

This CDR3 spans 13 amino acids. The trim removed 6 bases at V and 1 base at J, leaving 2 bases unmatched. Sequenced by immunoSEQ multiplex PCR; TCRdb stores in-frame clones only, minus some. The sample includes approximately 110,000 clones, approximately 83% of them seen just once. V is TRBV12-3 or TRBV12-4 and J is TRBJ1-1; TRBD1 matches 7 bases. The source material was peripheral blood. This receptor was taken from a man in his fifties or sixties with acute or convalescent COVID-19. The CDR3 DNA reads TGTGCCAGCAGGTCAGGGGGGAACACTGAAGCTTTCTTT. Translated, it gives CASRSGGNTEAFF.